This TCR beta chain was sequenced in a study of blood T cell repertoires in COVID-19. Study background: Sites across the United States, Italy and Spain contributed samples from acute and convalescent COVID-19. T cells, B-cell-depleted T cells, or PBMCs supplied cDNA or gDNA.

In the authors' methods: Reference gene primer amplification in the assay estimated nucleated cell counts. The table came from immunoSEQ multiplex PCR; TCRdb's copy has only in-frame clones and leaves some out. V and J calls and clone size come straight from that table; D and trimming were deduced from the DNA. The repertoire holds some 250,000 clones, with about four fifths as singletons. The sequence was obtained from a man at least 80 years old with acute or convalescent COVID-19. The source material was peripheral blood.

CDR3 nucleotide sequence: TGCGCCAGCCGCCTGCGGTCCGGGGAGCTGTTTTTT. Translation gives CASRLRSGELFF. The rearrangement uses TRBV5-1 and TRBJ2-2, with D unclear. Looked up from germline, CDR1 is SGHRS and CDR2 is YFSETQ. V was trimmed by 7 bases and J by 6 bases, leaving 10 bases between them. CDR3 length: 12 residues.